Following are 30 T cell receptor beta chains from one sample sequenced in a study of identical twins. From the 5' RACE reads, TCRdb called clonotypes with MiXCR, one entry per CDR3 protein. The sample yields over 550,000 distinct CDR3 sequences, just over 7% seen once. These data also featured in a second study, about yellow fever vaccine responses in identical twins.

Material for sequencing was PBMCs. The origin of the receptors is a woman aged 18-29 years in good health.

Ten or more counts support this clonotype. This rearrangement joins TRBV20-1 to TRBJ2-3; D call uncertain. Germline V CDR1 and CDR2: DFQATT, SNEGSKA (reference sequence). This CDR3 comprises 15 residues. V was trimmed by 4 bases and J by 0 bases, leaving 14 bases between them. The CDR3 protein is CSATSTVTSTDTQYF. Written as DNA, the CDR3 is TGCAGTGCTACATCGACTGTCACTAGCACAGATACGCAGTATTTT.

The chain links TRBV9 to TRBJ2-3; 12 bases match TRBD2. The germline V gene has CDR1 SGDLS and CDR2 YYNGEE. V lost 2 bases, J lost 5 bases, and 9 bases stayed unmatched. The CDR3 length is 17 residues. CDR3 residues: CASSVNPSGGAVDTQYF. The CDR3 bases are TGTGCCAGCAGCGTTAATCCTAGCGGGGGGGCCGTAGATACGCAGTATTTT.

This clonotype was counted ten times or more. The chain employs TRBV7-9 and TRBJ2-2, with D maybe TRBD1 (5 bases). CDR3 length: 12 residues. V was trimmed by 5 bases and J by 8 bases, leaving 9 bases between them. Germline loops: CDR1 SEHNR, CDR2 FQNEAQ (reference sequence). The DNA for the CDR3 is TGTGCCAGCAGCCCAGGGTCAGGGGAGCTGTTTTTT. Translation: CASSPGSGELFF.

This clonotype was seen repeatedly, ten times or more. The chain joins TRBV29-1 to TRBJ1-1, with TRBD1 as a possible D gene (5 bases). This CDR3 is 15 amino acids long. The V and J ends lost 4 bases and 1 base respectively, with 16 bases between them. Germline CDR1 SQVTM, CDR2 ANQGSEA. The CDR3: CSVVPGGKGNTEAFF. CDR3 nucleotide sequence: TGCAGCGTTGTCCCCGGGGGTAAGGGGAACACTGAAGCTTTCTTT.

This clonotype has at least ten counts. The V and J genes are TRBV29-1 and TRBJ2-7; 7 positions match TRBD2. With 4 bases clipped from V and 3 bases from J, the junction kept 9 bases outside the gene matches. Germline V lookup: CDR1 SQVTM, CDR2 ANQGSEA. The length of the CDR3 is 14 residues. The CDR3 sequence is CSVAKGGSSYEQYF. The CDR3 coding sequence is TGCAGCGTTGCTAAGGGAGGGAGTAGCTACGAGCAGTACTTC.

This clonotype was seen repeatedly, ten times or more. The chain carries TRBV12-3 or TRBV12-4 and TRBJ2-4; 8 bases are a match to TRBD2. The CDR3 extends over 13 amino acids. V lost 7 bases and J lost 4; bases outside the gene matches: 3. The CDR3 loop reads CASNGGAKNIQYF. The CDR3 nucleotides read TGTGCCAGCAACGGGGGGGCTAAAAACATTCAGTACTTC.

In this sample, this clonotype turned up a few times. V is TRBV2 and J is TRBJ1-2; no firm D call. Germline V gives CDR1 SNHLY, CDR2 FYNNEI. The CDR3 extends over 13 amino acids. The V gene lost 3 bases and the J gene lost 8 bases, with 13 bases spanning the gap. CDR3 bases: TGTGCCAGCAGTGATGGACGGGGAAGCGGCTACACCTTC. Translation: CASSDGRGSGYTF.

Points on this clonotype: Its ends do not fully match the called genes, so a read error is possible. The CDR3 nucleotides read TGTGCCAGCAGGGAAGACTCGAGCTCCTACAATGAGCAGTTCTTC. It translates to CASREDSSSYNEQFF. The rearrangement joins TRBV2 to TRBJ2-1, with D unresolved. This CDR3 region has 15 residues. Germline CDR1 and CDR2: SNHLY and FYNNEI. The variable domain in full, completed from reference TRBV2 and TRBJ2-1, reads EPEVTQTPSHQVTQMGQEVILRCVPISNHLYFYWYRQILGQKVEFLVSFYNNEISEKSEIFDDQFSVERPDGSNFTLKIRSTKLEDSAMYFCASREDSSSYNEQFFGPGTRLTVL.

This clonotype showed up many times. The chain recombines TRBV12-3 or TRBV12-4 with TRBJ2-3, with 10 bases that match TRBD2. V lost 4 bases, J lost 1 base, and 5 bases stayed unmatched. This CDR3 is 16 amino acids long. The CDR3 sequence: CASSSTLAGGTDTQYF. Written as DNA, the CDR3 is TGTGCCAGCAGTTCTACCCTAGCGGGGGGCACAGATACGCAGTATTTT.

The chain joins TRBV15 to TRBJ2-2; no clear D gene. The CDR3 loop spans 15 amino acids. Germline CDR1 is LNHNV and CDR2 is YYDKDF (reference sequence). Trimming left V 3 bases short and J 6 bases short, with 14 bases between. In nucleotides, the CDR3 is TGTGCCACCAGCAGCCCCGTGAAGTTCGCCGGGGAGCTGTTTTTT. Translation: CATSSPVKFAGELFF.

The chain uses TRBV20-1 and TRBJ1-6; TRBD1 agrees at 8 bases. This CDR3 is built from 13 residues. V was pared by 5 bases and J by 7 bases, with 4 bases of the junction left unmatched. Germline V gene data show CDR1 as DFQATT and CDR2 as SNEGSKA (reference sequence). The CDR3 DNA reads TGCAGTGCTCGGACAGGGAACAATTCACCCCTCCACTTT. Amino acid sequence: CSARTGNNSPLHF.

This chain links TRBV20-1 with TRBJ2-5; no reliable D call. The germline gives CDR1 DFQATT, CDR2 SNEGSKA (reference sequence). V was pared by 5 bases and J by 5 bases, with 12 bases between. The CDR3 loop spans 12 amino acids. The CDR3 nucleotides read TGCAGTGCTGCAGCATCCATGGAGACCCAGTACTTC. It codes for CSAAASMETQYF.

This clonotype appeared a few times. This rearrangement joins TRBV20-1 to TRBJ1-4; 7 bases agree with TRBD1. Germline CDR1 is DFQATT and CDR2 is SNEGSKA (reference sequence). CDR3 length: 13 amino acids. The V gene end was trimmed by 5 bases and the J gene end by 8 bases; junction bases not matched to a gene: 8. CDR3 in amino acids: CSAPGTAGEKLFF. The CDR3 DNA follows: TGCAGTGCTCCCGGGACAGCGGGAGAAAAACTGTTTTTT.

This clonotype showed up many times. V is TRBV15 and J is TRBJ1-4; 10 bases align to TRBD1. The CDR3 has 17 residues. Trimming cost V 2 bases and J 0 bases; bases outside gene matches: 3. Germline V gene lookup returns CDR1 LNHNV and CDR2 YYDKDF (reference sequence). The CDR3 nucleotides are TGTGCCACCAGCAGACCCGGACAGGGGGCAACTAATGAAAAACTGTTTTTT. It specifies CATSRPGQGATNEKLFF.

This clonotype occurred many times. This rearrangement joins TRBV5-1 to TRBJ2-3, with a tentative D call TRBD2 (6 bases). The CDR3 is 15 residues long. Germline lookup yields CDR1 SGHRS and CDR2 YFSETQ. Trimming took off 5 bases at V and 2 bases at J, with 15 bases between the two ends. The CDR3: CASRNGGATTDTQYF. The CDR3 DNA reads TGCGCCAGCAGGAACGGGGGAGCTACCACAGATACGCAGTATTTT.

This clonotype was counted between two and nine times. CDR3 nucleotides: TGTGCCAGCAGCCTGTTAGTGGGGGGGCGGGAGACCCAGTACTTC. It yields the protein CASSLLVGGRETQYF. The rearrangement joins TRBV6-1 to TRBJ2-5; D may be TRBD2 (7 bases). The ends were cut back, 6 bases at V and 5 bases at J, with 19 bases in the middle. Germline CDR1 MNHNS, CDR2 SASEGT. This CDR3 comprises 15 residues.

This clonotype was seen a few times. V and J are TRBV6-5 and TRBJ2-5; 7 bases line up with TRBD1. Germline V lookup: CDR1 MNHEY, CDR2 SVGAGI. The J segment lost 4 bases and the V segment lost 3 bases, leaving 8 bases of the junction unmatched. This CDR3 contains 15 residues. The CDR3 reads CASSYEGARGETQYF. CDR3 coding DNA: TGTGCCAGCAGTTATGAGGGGGCGAGGGGAGAGACCCAGTACTTC.

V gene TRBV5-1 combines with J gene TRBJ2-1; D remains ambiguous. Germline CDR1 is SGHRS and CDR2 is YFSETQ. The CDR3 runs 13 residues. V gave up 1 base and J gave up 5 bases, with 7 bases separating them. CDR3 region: CASSLRLHNEQFF. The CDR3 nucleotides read TGCGCCAGCAGCTTGCGGCTCCACAATGAGCAGTTCTTC.

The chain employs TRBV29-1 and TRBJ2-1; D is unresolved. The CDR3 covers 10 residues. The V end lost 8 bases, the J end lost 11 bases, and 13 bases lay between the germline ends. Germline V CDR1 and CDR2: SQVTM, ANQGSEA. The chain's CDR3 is CSYSVGKQFF. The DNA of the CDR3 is TGCAGCTACAGTGTCGGTAAGCAGTTCTTC.

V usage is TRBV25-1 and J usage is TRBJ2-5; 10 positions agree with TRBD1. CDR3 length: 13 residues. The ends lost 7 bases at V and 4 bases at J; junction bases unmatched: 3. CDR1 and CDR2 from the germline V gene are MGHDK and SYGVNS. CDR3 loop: CASTGDRGETQYF. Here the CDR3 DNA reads TGTGCCAGCACCGGGGACAGGGGAGAGACCCAGTACTTC.

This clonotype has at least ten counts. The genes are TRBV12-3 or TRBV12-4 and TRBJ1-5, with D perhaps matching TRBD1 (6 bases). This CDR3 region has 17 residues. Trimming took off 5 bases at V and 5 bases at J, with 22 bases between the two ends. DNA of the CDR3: TGTGCCAGCAGTACGGGACGGGGGCTATACGGGTATCAGCCCCAGCATTTT. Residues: CASSTGRGLYGYQPQHF.

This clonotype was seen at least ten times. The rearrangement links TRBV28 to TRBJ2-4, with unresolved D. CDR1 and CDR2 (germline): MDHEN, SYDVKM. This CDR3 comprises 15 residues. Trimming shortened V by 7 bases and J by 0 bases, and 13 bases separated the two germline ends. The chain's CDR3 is CASKPVRGAKNIQYF. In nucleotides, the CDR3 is TGTGCCAGCAAACCAGTCCGAGGAGCCAAAAACATTCAGTACTTC.

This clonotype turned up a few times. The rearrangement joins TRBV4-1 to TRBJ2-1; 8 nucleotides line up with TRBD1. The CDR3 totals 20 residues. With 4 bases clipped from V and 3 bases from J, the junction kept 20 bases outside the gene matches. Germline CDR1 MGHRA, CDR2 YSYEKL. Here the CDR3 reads CASSLSSLRGQGAVYNEQFF. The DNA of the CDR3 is TGCGCCAGCAGCCTAAGTTCCTTAAGAGGGCAGGGGGCTGTCTACAATGAGCAGTTCTTC.

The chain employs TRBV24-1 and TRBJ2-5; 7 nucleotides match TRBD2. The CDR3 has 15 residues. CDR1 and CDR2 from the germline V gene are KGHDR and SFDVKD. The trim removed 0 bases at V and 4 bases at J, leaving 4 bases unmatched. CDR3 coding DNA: TGTGCCACCAGTGATTTGGCGGGAGAGGCAGAGACCCAGTACTTC. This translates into CATSDLAGEAETQYF.

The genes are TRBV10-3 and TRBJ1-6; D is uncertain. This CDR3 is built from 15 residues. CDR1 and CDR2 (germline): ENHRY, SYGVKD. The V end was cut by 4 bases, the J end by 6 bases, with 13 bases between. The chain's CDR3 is CAISGREQPNSPLHF. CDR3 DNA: TGTGCCATCAGTGGTAGAGAACAGCCTAATTCACCCCTCCACTTT.

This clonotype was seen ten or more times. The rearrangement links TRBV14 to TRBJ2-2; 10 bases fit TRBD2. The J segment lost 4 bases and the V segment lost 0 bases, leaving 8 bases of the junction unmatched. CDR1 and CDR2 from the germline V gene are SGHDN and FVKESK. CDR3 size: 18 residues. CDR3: CASSQEGGLAASTGELFF. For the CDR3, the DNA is TGTGCCAGCAGCCAAGAGGGTGGACTAGCGGCGAGCACCGGGGAGCTGTTTTTT.

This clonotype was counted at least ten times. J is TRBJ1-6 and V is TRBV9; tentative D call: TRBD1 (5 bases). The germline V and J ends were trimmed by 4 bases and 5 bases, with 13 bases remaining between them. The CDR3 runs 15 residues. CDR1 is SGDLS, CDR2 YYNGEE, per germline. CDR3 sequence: CASSREGQDNSPLHF. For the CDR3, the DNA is TGTGCCAGCAGCCGGGAGGGGCAGGATAATTCACCCCTCCACTTT.

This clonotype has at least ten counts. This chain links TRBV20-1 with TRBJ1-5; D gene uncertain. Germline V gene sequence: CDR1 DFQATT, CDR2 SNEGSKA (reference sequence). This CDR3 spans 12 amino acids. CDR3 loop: CKRRAFNQPQHF. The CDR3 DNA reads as TGCAAACGAAGAGCCTTCAATCAGCCCCAGCATTTT.

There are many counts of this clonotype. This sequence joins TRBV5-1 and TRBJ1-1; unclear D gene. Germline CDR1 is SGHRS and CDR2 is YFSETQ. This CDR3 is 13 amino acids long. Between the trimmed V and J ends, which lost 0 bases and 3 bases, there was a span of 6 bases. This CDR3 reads CASSLALDTEAFF. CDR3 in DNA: TGCGCCAGCAGCTTGGCCCTAGACACTGAAGCTTTCTTT.

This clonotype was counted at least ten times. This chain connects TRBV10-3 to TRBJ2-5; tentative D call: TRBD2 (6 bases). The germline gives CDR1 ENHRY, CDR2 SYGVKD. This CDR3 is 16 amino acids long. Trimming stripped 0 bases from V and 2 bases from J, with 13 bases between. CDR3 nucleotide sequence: TGTGCCATCAGTGAGTCATCGGGAGCAATTCAAGAGACCCAGTACTTC. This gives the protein CAISESSGAIQETQYF.